What follows describes a single T cell receptor beta chain. Its antigen remains unidentified. This entry belongs to a study of TIL therapy for anti-PD-1-resistant metastatic lung cancer. Whole-study results and caveats: Treatment-naive, never-smoker and oncogene-addicted patients were overrepresented in this highly selected cohort.

The immunoSEQ assay was v3. TCRdb's table, derived via immunoSEQ multiplex PCR, lists solely in-frame clones and lacks some. Here the sample spans more than 90,000 clones, 55% to 75% being singletons. Germline CDR1 is SGHRS and CDR2 is YFSETQ. V lost 4 bases and J 2 bases, leaving 11 bases between the germline ends. The CDR3 runs 14 residues. The time point: pre-treatment sample, taken before nivolumab and TIL therapy. Pleural nodules or supraclavicular lymph nodes made up most of the excised metastases sampled. Enrollment ran from 2017 to early 2020. Sequences were derived from tumor tissue, sampled at baseline. The origin of this receptor is a person between 25 and 80 years old with non-small cell lung cancer. The chain has TRBV5-1 and TRBJ2-3; perhaps TRBD2 as D (5 bases). The CDR3 DNA reads as TGCGCCAGCAGCAAGGACGACTACACAGATACGCAGTATTTT. Its protein product is CASSKDDYTDTQYF. The full variable domain, completed using reference TRBV5-1 and TRBJ2-3, is KAGVTQTPRYLIKTRGQQVTLSCSPISGHRSVSWYQQTPGQGLQFLFEYFSETQRNKGNFPGRFSGRQFSNSRSEMNVSTLELGDSALYLCASSKDDYTDTQYFGPGTRLTVL.